Listed below are T cell receptor beta chains from one sample, sequenced in a study of shared clonotypes between healthy human individuals. The repertoire was sequenced with immunoSEQ multiplex PCR; TCRdb's copy has only in-frame clones and lacks some. This repertoire shows about 1 million clones, about 74% found once; its top ten account for roughly 1.5%. The sequenced sample was memory CD4+ T cells sorted from blood. The receptor set was obtained from a man in his late teens or twenties in good health. Each CDR3 is given with its conserved first and last residue. Each record gives: J gene, D gene, clone size, V gene, CDR3 DNA, CDR3 protein. A D gene is named only where the DNA matches it firmly. Expanded clones are given a class, and other clones once, few, many or no size at all.

TRBJ1-1 NA NA TRBV5-4 TGTGCCAGCAGCCACGGGACCTCCGGAGGAGCTTTCTTT CASSHGTSGGAFF
TRBJ1-5 NA NA TRBV7-2 TGTGCCAGCAGCCGGGGAGGAGTAGGTCAGCCCCAGCATTTT CASSRGGVGQPQHF
TRBJ2-1 TRBD2 NA TRBV7-9 TGTGCCAGCAGCTTACTTGCGGGCCAAAGCGGGGATGAGCAGTTCTTC CASSLLAGQSGDEQFF
TRBJ2-1 NA NA TRBV5-1 TGCGCCAGCAGCCCCTCCGGAGGCTCCTCCTACAATGAGCAGTTCTTC CASSPSGGSSYNEQFF
TRBJ2-2 NA NA TRBV5-1 TGCGCCAGCAGCCCCGGCTGGACTCAAGCTACCGGGGAGCTGTTTTTT CASSPGWTQATGELFF
TRBJ1-5 NA NA TRBV18 TGTGCCAGCTCACCAGGAAATAGCAATCAGCCCCAGCATTTT CASSPGNSNQPQHF
TRBJ1-1 NA NA TRBV7-2 TGTGCCAGCGGTCTGGGGAGAATGATGGACACTGAAGCTTTCTTT CASGLGRMMDTEAFF
TRBJ2-5 TRBD1 NA TRBV30 TGTGCCTGGGAAGCGACAGGGGTGGGGGCCCAGTACTTC CAWEATGVGAQYF
TRBJ2-1 NA NA TRBV19 TGTGCCAGTAGTGCGACGGGCAAGCCGGGGGAGCAGTTCTTC CASSATGKPGEQFF
TRBJ2-3 TRBD1 NA TRBV4-1 TGCGCCAGTACCCGGGGGGCCGGGACAGGGGGAGATACGCAGTATTTT CASTRGAGTGGDTQYF
TRBJ2-3 NA NA TRBV7-9 TGTGCCAGCAGCTTAGTAGACAGGCCCGATACGCAGTATTTT CASSLVDRPDTQYF
TRBJ1-2 NA NA TRBV4-2 TGTGCCAGCAGCCAAGACACAGGGTATAGCCACTATGGCTACACCTTC CASSQDTGYSHYGYTF
TRBJ1-1 NA few TRBV5-1 TGCGCCAGCAGCTATGCGGGCGAGGTCACTGAAGCTTTCTTT CASSYAGEVTEAFF
TRBJ1-2 NA NA TRBV15 TGTGCCACCAGCAGAGAAAGCCTGTCCTATGGCTACACCTTC CATSRESLSYGYTF
TRBJ1-6 NA NA TRBV6-6 TGTGCCAGCAGCCCGACACGAAGCTCCTATAATTCACCCCTCCACTTT CASSPTRSSYNSPLHF
TRBJ1-4 NA NA TRBV15 TGTGCCACCAGCAGGGCGACAGGAAATGAAAAACTGTTTTTT CATSRATGNEKLFF
TRBJ2-7 NA once TRBV19 TGTGCCAGTATGTCACAGGGTACCTACGAGCAGTACTTC CASMSQGTYEQYF
TRBJ1-2 TRBD1 NA TRBV5-4 TGTGCCAGCAGCCTCTTAAACCCGGACCACAGGGGTGGCTACACCTTC CASSLLNPDHRGGYTF
TRBJ1-2 NA once TRBV10-3 TGTGCCATCAGTGATGGGCAGGGGAATGGCTACACCTTC CAISDGQGNGYTF
TRBJ1-4 NA NA TRBV7-9 TGTGCCAGCAGCCCAACAGGGATGACTAATGAAAAACTGTTTTTT CASSPTGMTNEKLFF
TRBJ2-5 TRBD1 NA TRBV10-3 TGTGCCATCAGTACGGGACAGGGGACCCAAGAGACCCAGTACTTC CAISTGQGTQETQYF
TRBJ1-2 TRBD1 NA TRBV18 TGTGCCAGCTCCCCGGACAGGGACCTCTATGGCTACACCTTC CASSPDRDLYGYTF
TRBJ1-5 NA NA TRBV7-2 TGTGCCAGCAGCTTAGCGATATCCAGCAATCAGCCCCAGCATTTT CASSLAISSNQPQHF
TRBJ2-5 TRBD1 NA TRBV5-1 TGCGCCAGCAGCTCCGACAGGGGGCGCAAAGGGGAGACCCAGTACTTC CASSSDRGRKGETQYF
TRBJ2-7 NA NA TRBV4-3 TGCGCCAGCAGCCAAAACCACGGGAAGAGCTCCTACGAGCAGTACTTC CASSQNHGKSSYEQYF
TRBJ2-3 TRBD2 NA TRBV2 TGTGCCAGCAGCGGCCAACTAGCGGGAGCAGGAGATACGCAGTATTTT CASSGQLAGAGDTQYF
TRBJ1-4 NA NA TRBV7-6 TGTGCCAGCAGCCCAAGGGGGAATAGTGAAAAACTGTTTTTT CASSPRGNSEKLFF